The next 32 T cell receptor beta chains were all read from a single sample in a study of human T cells and chemical hapten exposure. Via MiXCR, TCRdb re-called the 5' RACE reads, giving one row per CDR3 protein. The table has 75,000 or so distinct CDR3 sequences, less than 20% seen once. Before extraction, the whole blood was not fractionated, and total RNA was taken from it. The receptor source for this set is a female donor in good health.

V gene TRBV9 combines with J gene TRBJ1-1; 7 bases align to TRBD1. J lost 7 bases, V lost 0 bases, and 3 bases had no gene match. The CDR3 has 13 residues. Germline CDR1 and CDR2: SGDLS and YYNGEE. This chain's CDR3 is CASSVASGGEAFF. In nucleotides, the CDR3 is TGTGCCAGCAGCGTAGCGTCAGGGGGTGAAGCTTTCTTT. Filled out from reference TRBV9 and TRBJ1-1, the complete variable domain reads DSGVTQTPKHLITATGQRVTLRCSPRSGDLSVYWYQQSLDQGLQFLIQYYNGEERAKGNILERFSAQQFPDLHSELNLSSLELGDSALYFCASSVASGGEAFFGQGTRLTVV.

This clonotype was counted a few times. The chain carries TRBV28 and TRBJ2-1, with 13 bases fitting TRBD2. The J segment lost 6 bases and the V segment lost 2 bases, leaving 1 base of the junction unmatched. The CDR3 extends over 15 amino acids. Germline CDR1 MDHEN, CDR2 SYDVKM. The CDR3 spells CASSLRTSGSNEQFF. The CDR3 nucleotides are TGTGCCAGCAGTTTAAGGACTAGCGGGAGCAATGAGCAGTTCTTC.

The sample holds a few counts of this clonotype. V usage is TRBV20-1 and J usage is TRBJ2-5; tentative D call: TRBD2 (7 bases). The CDR3 contains 16 residues. Germline loops: CDR1 DFQATT, CDR2 SNEGSKA (reference sequence). Deletions cut 4 bases from V and 1 base from J, with 19 bases between. The CDR3 DNA is TGCAGTGCTAATCGAAGGGGGGGACTACTCCAAGAGACCCAGTACTTC. Residues: CSANRRGGLLQETQYF.

The chain recombines TRBV10-3 with TRBJ2-3; D may be TRBD1 (5 bases). Trimming removed 0 bases from V and 0 bases from J, with 13 bases in between. CDR3 length: 17 amino acids. Germline V gene lookup returns CDR1 ENHRY and CDR2 SYGVKD. The CDR3 spells CAISESTTGFSTDTQYF. DNA of the CDR3: TGTGCCATCAGTGAGTCGACCACAGGATTCAGCACAGATACGCAGTATTTT.

This clonotype turned up a few times. The rearrangement links TRBV7-2 to TRBJ1-5, with D unclear. Germline CDR1 reads SGHTA; CDR2 reads FQGNSA. Trimming stripped 1 base from V and 5 bases from J, with 9 bases between. The CDR3 runs to 14 residues. The CDR3 sequence is CASSLGPGDQPQHF. In nucleotides, the CDR3 is TGTGCCAGCAGCTTAGGGCCAGGAGATCAGCCCCAGCATTTT.

This clonotype has a handful of counts. The chain is built from TRBV7-8 and TRBJ2-2; 8 positions agree with TRBD2. Trimming at V came to 1 base and at J to 0 bases, leaving 1 base not matched to a gene. The germline V gene has CDR1 SGHVS and CDR2 FQNEAQ. The CDR3 covers 16 residues. CDR3: CASSLVGGANTGELFF. The DNA of the CDR3 is TGTGCCAGCAGCTTAGTCGGGGGGGCGAACACCGGGGAGCTGTTTTTT.

This clonotype was seen a few times. This rearrangement joins TRBV6-1 to TRBJ1-5, with D tentatively TRBD1 (5 bases). The CDR3 consists of 15 residues. V dropped 0 bases and J dropped 2 bases, with 8 bases sitting between them. The germline gives CDR1 MNHNS, CDR2 SASEGT. The CDR3 reads CASSEAPRGNQPQHF. CDR3 sequence (DNA): TGTGCCAGCAGTGAAGCGCCCAGGGGCAATCAGCCCCAGCATTTT.

This clonotype was counted only a few times. The chain carries TRBV24-1 and TRBJ2-1; 9 nucleotides agree with TRBD1. The length of the CDR3 is 16 residues. With 3 bases clipped from V and 7 bases from J, the junction kept 9 bases outside the gene matches. Germline V CDR1 and CDR2: KGHDR, SFDVKD. The CDR3: CATSDPPGQGKNEQFF. The CDR3 DNA is TGTGCCACCAGTGATCCACCGGGACAGGGTAAAAATGAGCAGTTCTTC.

This clonotype was counted only a few times. V gene TRBV5-1 combines with J gene TRBJ2-3; D might be TRBD1 (6 bases). Trimming stripped 0 bases from V and 6 bases from J, with 17 bases between. Germline assignment: CDR1 SGHRS and CDR2 YFSETQ. The CDR3 runs to 16 residues. CDR3 in amino acids: CASSLESTGFADTQYF. CDR3 nucleotide sequence: TGCGCCAGCAGCTTGGAGTCGACAGGCTTTGCCGATACGCAGTATTTT.

This clonotype showed up many times. The chain uses TRBV2 and TRBJ1-5, with TRBD1 matching over 7 bases. CDR3 length: 15 amino acids. Germline values: CDR1 SNHLY, CDR2 FYNNEI. V lost 4 bases and J lost 6; bases outside the gene matches: 9. The CDR3: CASSGTGAGIQPQHF. In DNA, the CDR3 is TGTGCCAGCAGTGGGACAGGAGCGGGGATTCAGCCCCAGCATTTT.

The chain combines TRBV10-3 with TRBJ1-1, with 11 bases identical to TRBD1. Germline assignment: CDR1 ENHRY and CDR2 SYGVKD. There are 17 residues in the CDR3. V lost 4 bases, J lost 2 bases, and 9 bases stayed unmatched. The chain's CDR3 is CAISGGTGGSSNTEAFF. The CDR3 DNA follows: TGTGCCATCAGTGGTGGGACAGGGGGTTCTTCCAACACTGAAGCTTTCTTT.

This clonotype was detected ten times or more. The chain links TRBV3-1 to TRBJ2-1; D may be TRBD2 (6 bases). Germline values: CDR1 LGHDT, CDR2 YNNKEL (reference sequence). The CDR3 runs 15 residues. Trimming shortened V by 1 base and J by 7 bases, and 14 bases separated the two germline ends. CDR3 amino acids: CASSQVRERVNEQFF. Written as DNA, the CDR3 is TGTGCCAGCAGCCAAGTCCGGGAGCGGGTAAATGAGCAGTTCTTC.

This clonotype appeared many times. The V and J genes are TRBV28 and TRBJ1-5; TRBD1 aligns across 8 bases. Germline trimming cut 4 bases from V and 5 bases from J; bases unmatched to any gene: 7. The CDR3 is 15 amino acids. Germline V gene sequence: CDR1 MDHEN, CDR2 SYDVKM. The CDR3 DNA follows: TGTGCCAGCAGTTACCGCCTACAGGGGGATCAGCCCCAGCATTTT. This codes for CASSYRLQGDQPQHF.

A few counts support this clonotype. The rearrangement joins TRBV4-3 to TRBJ2-5, with TRBD2 as a possible D gene (5 bases). The length of the CDR3 is 14 residues. Germline V gene lookup returns CDR1 LGHNA and CDR2 YSLEER. V gave up 0 bases and J gave up 5 bases, with 10 bases separating them. CDR3 region: CASSQEWSGETQYF. CDR3 DNA: TGCGCCAGCAGCCAAGAATGGTCGGGGGAGACCCAGTACTTC.

This clonotype was seen only a few times. V and J are TRBV3-1 and TRBJ1-2; weak D call: TRBD1 (6 bases). Germline V lookup: CDR1 LGHDT, CDR2 YNNKEL (reference sequence). V was pared by 1 base and J by 4 bases, with 13 bases between. The CDR3 covers 15 residues. The CDR3 nucleotides are TGTGCCAGCAGCCAAGGAGGGGGACAACCCTATGGCTACACCTTC. It specifies CASSQGGGQPYGYTF.

V gene TRBV6-5 combines with J gene TRBJ2-3; D not certain. Trimming took off 5 bases at V and 0 bases at J, with 12 bases between the two ends. The CDR3 consists of 15 residues. Germline V gene sequence: CDR1 MNHEY, CDR2 SVGAGI. CDR3 region: CASSLTTPSTDTQYF. The CDR3 DNA reads TGTGCCAGCAGTCTCACGACGCCGAGCACAGATACGCAGTATTTT.

The chain combines TRBV15 with TRBJ2-2; D unclear. Germline lookup yields CDR1 LNHNV and CDR2 YYDKDF (reference sequence). The CDR3 length is 12 residues. V shed 4 bases and J shed 6 bases, with 6 bases lying between them. The CDR3 DNA reads as TGTGCCACCAGCAAGTTCGCCGGGGAGCTGTTTTTT. Its translation is CATSKFAGELFF.

V usage is TRBV14 and J usage is TRBJ1-1; 7 nucleotides line up with TRBD1. The junction had 10 bases not matched to a gene; V was cut back by 1 base and J by 5 bases. Germline assignment: CDR1 SGHDN and CDR2 FVKESK. The CDR3 runs to 16 residues. CDR3 nucleotides: TGTGCCAGCAGCCAAGCTAGGGGGGGACAGTGGACTGAAGCTTTCTTT. It is translated as CASSQARGGQWTEAFF.

This clonotype appeared a few times. This rearrangement joins TRBV10-3 to TRBJ2-7, with D perhaps matching TRBD1 or TRBD2 (5 bases each). Per the germline V gene, CDR1 is ENHRY and CDR2 is SYGVKD. The CDR3 is 15 amino acids. V was cut by 2 bases and J by 2 bases, with 13 bases left in between. The CDR3 is CAISERQTIAYEQYF. In DNA form, the CDR3 reads TGTGCCATCAGTGAGAGACAGACTATCGCCTACGAGCAGTACTTC.

This clonotype showed up many times. This chain uses TRBV4-3 with TRBJ1-2; D remains unclear. Germline lookup yields CDR1 LGHNA and CDR2 YSLEER. The CDR3 length is 16 residues. Between the trimmed V and J ends, which lost 1 base and 0 bases, there was a span of 12 bases. In nucleotides, the CDR3 is TGCGCCAGCAGCCAAGCGTGGGGAGGTCCTAACTATGGCTACACCTTC. It codes for CASSQAWGGPNYGYTF.

The CDR3 loop reads CASSVVAAPNTEAFF. In DNA form, the CDR3 reads TGTGCCAGCAGCGTAGTGGCAGCACCGAACACTGAAGCTTTCTTT. The rearrangement links TRBV9 to TRBJ1-1, with D unclear. The CDR3 runs to 15 residues. Trimming left V 0 bases short and J 1 base short, with 10 bases between. The germline gives CDR1 SGDLS, CDR2 YYNGEE.

This clonotype was counted only a few times. The chain combines TRBV7-2 with TRBJ2-3; D gene uncertain. The length of the CDR3 is 14 residues. The germline CDR1 and CDR2 sequences are SGHTA and FQGNSA. V lost 4 bases and J 2 bases, leaving 10 bases between the germline ends. The chain's CDR3 is CASSYTIPTDTQYF. CDR3 nucleotide sequence: TGTGCCAGCAGCTATACAATCCCCACAGATACGCAGTATTTT.

This clonotype turned up a few times. The chain employs TRBV9 and TRBJ2-7; 8 bases are a match to TRBD2. Germline assignment: CDR1 SGDLS and CDR2 YYNGEE. V lost 4 bases and J lost 5; bases outside the gene matches: 5. The CDR3 loop spans 13 amino acids. As DNA, the CDR3 is TGTGCCAGCAGCCCCTCGACTAGCGACGAGCAGTACTTC. Translating it yields CASSPSTSDEQYF.

The genes are TRBV7-2 and TRBJ2-3; D is unclear. V lost 1 base and J 11 bases, leaving 10 bases between the germline ends. This CDR3 is 12 amino acids long. Per germline, CDR1 SGHTA and CDR2 FQGNSA. The CDR3 loop is CASSLDFFEQYF. CDR3 sequence (DNA): TGTGCCAGCAGCTTAGATTTTTTCGAGCAGTATTTT.

The chain uses TRBV3-1 and TRBJ2-1, with 15 positions matching TRBD2. Germline lookup yields CDR1 LGHDT and CDR2 YNNKEL (reference sequence). The CDR3 extends over 17 amino acids. Germline trimming cut 4 bases from V and 7 bases from J; bases unmatched to any gene: 8. The CDR3, as DNA: TGTGCCAGCAGCCGAGGACTAGCGGGAGGGCTGGGGAATGAGCAGTTCTTC. Its protein is CASSRGLAGGLGNEQFF.

V usage is TRBV23-1 and J usage is TRBJ2-6; TRBD2 might be the D (6 bases). TRBV23-1 is noted as an ORF with a role that remains uncertain. Between the trimmed V and J ends, which lost 1 base and 2 bases, there was a span of 9 bases. The CDR3 has 16 residues. CDR3 DNA: TGCGCCAGCAGTCAATTCGGGGGTGCTGGGGCCAACGTCCTGACTTTC. It encodes CASSQFGGAGANVLTF.

The chain is built from TRBV19 and TRBJ2-5, with D possibly called TRBD1 or TRBD2 (6 bases each). V gave up 7 bases and J gave up 5 bases, with 23 bases separating them. Germline V CDR1 and CDR2: LNHDA, SQIVND (reference sequence). This CDR3 has 16 residues. As DNA, the CDR3 is TGTGCCAGTACCCCCAGCCGTCCCGGGGGCGAGGAGACCCAGTACTTC. This gives the protein CASTPSRPGGEETQYF.

The chain is built from TRBV5-1 and TRBJ2-5; 10 bases are a match to TRBD2. The V gene end was trimmed by 1 base and the J gene end by 5 bases; junction bases not matched to a gene: 5. The CDR3 is made up of 15 amino acids. CDR1 SGHRS and CDR2 YFSETQ come from the germline V gene. The chain's CDR3 is CASSLITSGEETQYF. Written as DNA, the CDR3 is TGCGCCAGCAGCTTGATTACTAGCGGGGAGGAGACCCAGTACTTC.

V gene TRBV7-9 combines with J gene TRBJ1-2; D is unclear. The CDR3 is made up of 14 amino acids. Germline CDR1 is SEHNR and CDR2 is FQNEAQ (reference sequence). The V end lost 3 bases, the J end lost 8 bases, and 16 bases lay between the germline ends. The CDR3 DNA sequence: TGTGCCAGCAGCTTGCTGAGTTCGGCGGGCGGCTACACCTTC. This translates into CASSLLSSAGGYTF.

This clonotype was seen only a few times. J is TRBJ2-3 and V is TRBV7-2, with 13 bases that match TRBD2. Germline trimming cut 3 bases from V and 4 bases from J; bases unmatched to any gene: 19. The CDR3 spans 21 residues. Germline lookup yields CDR1 SGHTA and CDR2 FQGNSA. Written as DNA, the CDR3 is TGTGCCAGCAGCTTTCCGAATGTGTGGAGACTAGCGGGGGGAGGGGCAGATACGCAGTATTTT. Its protein product is CASSFPNVWRLAGGGADTQYF.

V and J are TRBV4-1 and TRBJ2-5; D ambiguous. The CDR3 sequence is 13 residues long. Germline V CDR1 and CDR2: MGHRA, YSYEKL. V was trimmed by 5 bases and J by 5 bases, leaving 12 bases between them. CDR3 sequence: CASSLNLAETQYF. The CDR3 DNA sequence: TGCGCCAGCAGCTTAAACCTGGCGGAGACCCAGTACTTC.

This clonotype was picked up a small number of times. The chain is built from TRBV5-1 and TRBJ1-2; D is undetermined. Trimming removed 5 bases at V and 1 base at J, with 21 bases between. Germline assignment: CDR1 SGHRS and CDR2 YFSETQ. This CDR3 has 17 amino acids. Written as DNA, the CDR3 is TGCGCCAGCAGATCTGACCGACGGACTCCCTTTAACTATGGCTACACCTTC. Its protein product is CASRSDRRTPFNYGYTF.